One and the same sample provided the 10 T cell receptor beta chains below, sequenced in a study of CD8+CD57+ T cells in acquired aplastic anemia. Genomic DNA, serving as template, underwent TCR beta VDJ and CDR3 profiling. MiXCR, run by TCRdb on the reads, gives a single entry per CDR3 protein. The table has approximately 190,000 distinct CDR3 sequences, 64% seen once. The sample taken for sequencing was sorted CD4+, CD8+, or CD8+CD57+ T cells (not recorded which) from PBMCs. These receptors all stem from a human donor with severe aplastic anemia or a healthy control (not recorded which).

This clonotype was seen a handful of times. The rearrangement joins TRBV20-1 to TRBJ2-7; no firm D call. CDR1 is DFQATT, CDR2 SNEGSKA, per germline (reference sequence). This CDR3 spans 11 amino acids. The V and J ends lost 1 base and 5 bases respectively, with 6 bases between them. The CDR3 sequence: CSARGGHEQYF. DNA for the CDR3: TGCAGTGCTAGAGGCGGCCACGAGCAGTACTTC.

This sequence joins TRBV7-6 and TRBJ2-7, with 9 bases lining up with TRBD1. Germline assignment: CDR1 SGHVS and CDR2 FNYEAQ. Losses at the gene ends were 4 bases for V and 5 bases for J; bases not matched to a gene: 6. The CDR3 is made up of 14 amino acids. DNA for the CDR3: TGTGCCAGCAGCTCCGGACAGGGGACGGACGAGCAGTACTTC. Protein: CASSSGQGTDEQYF. Full variable domain (missing parts from reference TRBV7-6 and TRBJ2-7): GAGVSQSPRYKVTKRGQDVALRCDPISGHVSLYWYRQALGQGPEFLTYFNYEAQQDKSGLPNDRFSAERPEGSISTLTIQRTEQRDSAMYRCASSSGQGTDEQYFGPGTRLTVT.

This chain joins TRBV10-3 and TRBJ1-2, with 7 bases identical to TRBD1. The trim removed 7 bases at V and 8 bases at J, leaving 13 bases unmatched. CDR3 length equals 14 residues. Germline values: CDR1 ENHRY, CDR2 SYGVKD. The CDR3 reads CAITRDRDPAGYTF. CDR3 nucleotides: TGTGCCATCACTCGAGACAGGGATCCAGCGGGCTACACCTTC.

The chain joins TRBV2 to TRBJ2-7, with D unclear. The length of the CDR3 is 13 residues. In germline, CDR1 is SNHLY, CDR2 FYNNEI. V was shortened by 3 bases and J by 0 bases, with 6 bases between the two germline ends. CDR3 in DNA: TGTGCCAGCAGTGAGGGCCTCTCCTACGAGCAGTACTTC. Protein sequence: CASSEGLSYEQYF. Together with reference TRBV2 and TRBJ2-7, the CDR3 gives the full variable domain: EPEVTQTPSHQVTQMGQEVILRCVPISNHLYFYWYRQILGQKVEFLVSFYNNEISEKSEIFDDQFSVERPDGSNFTLKIRSTKLEDSAMYFCASSEGLSYEQYFGPGTRLTVT.

This clonotype came up many times. The rearrangement links TRBV7-3 to TRBJ1-5, with unresolved D. Germline loops: CDR1 SGHTA, CDR2 FQGTGA. With 0 bases removed from V and 6 bases from J, the gap between germline ends came to 6 bases. This CDR3 comprises 13 residues. CDR3 region: CASSLTHGQPQHF. As DNA, the CDR3 is TGTGCCAGCAGCTTAACTCACGGTCAGCCCCAGCATTTT.

This clonotype was counted between two and nine times. The chain has TRBV7-9 and TRBJ2-7, with TRBD1 matching over 7 bases. Losses at the gene ends were 4 bases for V and 7 bases for J; bases not matched to a gene: 10. The CDR3 extends over 14 amino acids. Germline CDR1 reads SEHNR; CDR2 reads FQNEAQ (reference sequence). CDR3 nucleotide sequence: TGTGCCAGCAGCTATGGGACAGAGGCGAGGGAGCAGTACTTC. This gives the protein CASSYGTEAREQYF.

The rearrangement uses TRBV15 and TRBJ1-1; 7 bases are a match to TRBD1. CDR3 length: 15 residues. Germline V gene lookup returns CDR1 LNHNV and CDR2 YYDKDF (reference sequence). J was trimmed by 0 bases and V by 1 base; bases with no gene match: 2. CDR3: CATSRGQGLNTEAFF. The CDR3 coding sequence is TGTGCCACCAGCAGAGGACAGGGCTTGAACACTGAAGCTTTCTTT. Filled out from reference TRBV15 and TRBJ1-1, the complete variable domain reads DAMVIQNPRYQVTQFGKPVTLSCSQTLNHNVMYWYQQKSSQAPKLLFHYYDKDFNNEADTPDNFQSRRPNTSFCFLDIRSPGLGDTAMYLCATSRGQGLNTEAFFGQGTRLTVV.

V gene TRBV24-1 combines with J gene TRBJ2-1; 7 positions match TRBD2. The J segment lost 10 bases and the V segment lost 5 bases, leaving 10 bases of the junction unmatched. The CDR3 totals 14 residues. Germline V gene sequence: CDR1 KGHDR, CDR2 SFDVKD. The DNA for the CDR3 is TGTGCCACCAGTGGTGTGCGGGAGCGCGACGAGCAGTTCTTC. This codes for CATSGVRERDEQFF.

The chain links TRBV7-9 to TRBJ2-1, with 7 bases matching TRBD2. In germline, CDR1 is SEHNR, CDR2 FQNEAQ (reference sequence). Trimming took 5 bases from V and 4 from J; bases not matched to a gene: 8. The CDR3 is 15 residues long. The CDR3 is CASSPRTGGYNEQFF. CDR3 nucleotide sequence: TGTGCCAGCAGCCCACGTACCGGGGGGTACAATGAGCAGTTCTTC.

This clonotype was seen a single time. The chain recombines TRBV5-5 with TRBJ1-2; D gene ambiguous. CDR3 length: 15 residues. The V end lost 1 base, the J end lost 7 bases, and 17 bases lay between the germline ends. The germline V gene has CDR1 SGHKS and CDR2 YYEKEE (reference sequence). The CDR3 reads CASSLQTVRLGGYTF. As DNA, the CDR3 is TGTGCCAGCAGCTTGCAAACAGTCCGACTCGGTGGCTACACCTTC.